This T cell receptor beta chain was documented in a study of control samples from healthy donors and cancer patients. Germline V gene sequence: CDR1 MDHEN, CDR2 SYDVKM. This CDR3 contains 13 residues. The V end was cut by 6 bases, the J end by 5 bases, with 11 bases between. The assay was immunoSEQ multiplex PCR, and TCRdb's table has in-frame clones only and misses some. Of almost 85,000 clones in the sample, about 93% were seen once. The sample holds a few counts of this clone. The gene calls are TRBV28 and TRBJ1-5; D is undetermined. Sequencing was performed on blood. The origin of this receptor is a woman between 18 and 29 years old in good health. This CDR3 is CASRSYDYQPQHF. The CDR3 DNA is TGTGCCAGCAGAAGCTATGATTATCAGCCCCAGCATTTT.